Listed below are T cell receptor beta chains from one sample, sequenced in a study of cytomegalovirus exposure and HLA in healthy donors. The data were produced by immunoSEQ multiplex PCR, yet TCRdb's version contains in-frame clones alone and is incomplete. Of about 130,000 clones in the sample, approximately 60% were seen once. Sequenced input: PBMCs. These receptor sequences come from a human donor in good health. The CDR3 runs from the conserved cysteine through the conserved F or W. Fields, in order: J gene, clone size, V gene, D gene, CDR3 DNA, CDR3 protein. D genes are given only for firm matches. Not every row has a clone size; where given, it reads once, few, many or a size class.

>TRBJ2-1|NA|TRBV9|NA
TGTGCCAGCAGCGTGGGCCGTAACTCCTACAATGAGCAGTTCTTC
CASSVGRNSYNEQFF
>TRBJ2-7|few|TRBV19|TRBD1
TGTGCCAGTATCCCCGGGACAGGGGGCCCCGAGCAGTACTTC
CASIPGTGGPEQYF
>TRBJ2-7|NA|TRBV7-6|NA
TGTGCCAGCAGCTTTTCGGGGTCCTACGAGCAGTACTTC
CASSFSGSYEQYF
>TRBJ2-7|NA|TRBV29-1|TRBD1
TGCAGCGTTGGGGACAGCCCCGAGCAGTACTTC
CSVGDSPEQYF
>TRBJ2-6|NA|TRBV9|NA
TGTGCCAGCAGCGAAAGAGGGGGGGCTGGGGCCAACGTCCTGACTTTC
CASSERGGAGANVLTF
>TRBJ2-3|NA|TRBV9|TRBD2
TGTGCCAGCAGCTCCCTAGCGGGAGGGGGCACAGATACGCAGTATTTT
CASSSLAGGGTDTQYF
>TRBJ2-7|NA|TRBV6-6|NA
TGTGCCAGCAGACTCGGTGGGCCCACCTACGAGCAGTACTTC
CASRLGGPTYEQYF
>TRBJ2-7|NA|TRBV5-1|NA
TGCGCCAGCAGCTTGAGGCAGGGGCGGTACGAGCAGTACTTC
CASSLRQGRYEQYF
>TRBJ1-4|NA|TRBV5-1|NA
TGCGCCAGCAGCCCCTCCCCCCCAACTAATGAAAAACTGTTTTTT
CASSPSPPTNEKLFF
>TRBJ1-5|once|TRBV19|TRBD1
TGTGCCAGTATGGGGACAGCCAATCAGCCCCAGCATTTT
CASMGTANQPQHF
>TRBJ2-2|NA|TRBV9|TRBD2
TGTGCCAGCAGCGTAGAAGCGGGAGTCGCCGGGGAGCTGTTTTTT
CASSVEAGVAGELFF
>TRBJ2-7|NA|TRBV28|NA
TGTGCCAGCAGTCGCCCTCTTGGGTCGGGGGTGGGTGACGAGCAGTACTTC
CASSRPLGSGVGDEQYF
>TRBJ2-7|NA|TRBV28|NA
TGTGCCAGCAGTTTACAGAACGAGCAGTACTTC
CASSLQNEQYF
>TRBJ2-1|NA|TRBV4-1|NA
TGCGCCAGCAGCCAAGAGGTGGCAGGGGCCGGTGAGCAGTTCTTC
CASSQEVAGAGEQFF
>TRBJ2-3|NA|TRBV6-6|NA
TGTGCCAGCAGTTATTCCGGGGGGCCAGAGGCGCAGTATTTT
CASSYSGGPEAQYF
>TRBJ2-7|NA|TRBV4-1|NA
TGCGCCAGCAGCCCCCTGGACAGTGGCCTCGACGAGCAGTACTTC
CASSPLDSGLDEQYF
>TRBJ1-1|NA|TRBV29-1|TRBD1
TGCAGCGGGGGGGACAGGAACACTGAAGCTTTCTTT
CSGGDRNTEAFF
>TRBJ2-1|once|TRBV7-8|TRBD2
TGTGCCAGCAGCTCCAGCGGGATATCCTACAATGAGCAGTTCTTC
CASSSSGISYNEQFF
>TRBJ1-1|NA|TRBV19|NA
TGTGCCAGTAGTATACAGGGGCGGAGGAACACTGAAGCTTTCTTT
CASSIQGRRNTEAFF
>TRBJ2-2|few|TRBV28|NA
TGTGCCAGCAGCCCTCCTAGAGGGGGCGGGGAGCTGTTTTTT
CASSPPRGGGELFF